The 15 T cell receptor beta chains below come from one sample, sequenced in a study of regulatory T cells in long-lasting Graves disease. Time point here: newly diagnosed GD, antithyroid drugs for less than 3 months. The TCR library was prepared using RNA isolated from PBMCs. Libraries of TCR beta came from iRepertoire HTBI primers plus Arm-PCR of CDR3 regions. TCRdb analysed the multiplex PCR reads with MiXCR anew, one entry per CDR3 protein. Of 530,000 or so distinct CDR3 sequences in the sample, roughly 14% were seen once. This sample was shared with a second study, whose subject was T cells in Graves' hyperthyroidism and ophthalmopathy.

The specimen was peripheral blood mononuclear cells (PBMCs), collected at new diagnosis, from a patient treated with antithyroid drugs. All receptors come from a young man with Graves disease.

This clonotype occurred many times. V is TRBV7-2 and J is TRBJ1-1; D unresolved. V lost 1 base to trimming and J lost 3 bases, with 6 bases between them. The CDR3 extends over 13 amino acids. Germline CDR1 and CDR2: SGHTA and FQGNSA. CDR3 sequence: CASSLGAYTEAFF. In DNA form, the CDR3 reads TGTGCCAGCAGCTTAGGCGCTTACACTGAAGCTTTCTTT.

This clonotype was counted ten times or more. The J gene is TRBJ2-5, the V gene TRBV20-1; D is unresolved. The CDR3 sequence is 13 residues long. Germline V gives CDR1 DFQATT, CDR2 SNEGSKA (reference sequence). Trimming pared 1 base from V and 5 bases from J, leaving 11 bases between. CDR3 sequence reads: CSARVLGRETQYF. The CDR3, as DNA: TGCAGTGCTAGAGTCCTGGGTCGGGAGACCCAGTACTTC.

The chain recombines TRBV19 with TRBJ1-5, with D maybe TRBD1 (5 bases). Trimming removed 3 bases from V and 2 bases from J, with 11 bases in between. The V gene's germline CDR1 is LNHDA and CDR2 SQIVND (reference sequence). This CDR3 is built from 15 residues. CDR3 sequence (DNA): TGTGCCAGTAGTATTATCCAGGGAGGCAATCAGCCCCAGCATTTT. This gives the protein CASSIIQGGNQPQHF. The full variable domain, rest sourced from reference TRBV19 and TRBJ1-5, is DGGITQSPKYLFRKEGQNVTLSCEQNLNHDAMYWYRQDPGQGLRLIYYSQIVNDFQKGDIAEGYSVSREKKESFPLTVTSAQKNPTAFYLCASSIIQGGNQPQHFGDGTRLSIL.

This clonotype was counted many times. The rearrangement links TRBV12-3 or TRBV12-4 to TRBJ2-2; 12 nucleotides agree with TRBD2. The junction had 3 bases not matched to a gene; V was cut back by 1 base and J by 0 bases. This CDR3 contains 18 residues. Here the CDR3 reads CASSLGLAGGPNTGELFF. DNA of the CDR3: TGTGCCAGCAGTTTAGGTCTAGCGGGAGGGCCGAACACCGGGGAGCTGTTTTTT.

This clonotype was seen ten or more times. This chain joins TRBV11-3 and TRBJ1-1; tentatively, D is TRBD1 (6 bases). With 4 bases removed from V and 3 bases from J, the gap between germline ends came to 15 bases. The CDR3 has 15 amino acids. The germline CDR1 and CDR2 sequences are SGHNT and YENEEA. CDR3 DNA sequence: TGTGCCAGCAGCTACGGGGGGGGCGCAGACACTGAAGCTTTCTTT. Its protein product is CASSYGGGADTEAFF.

In its sample, this clonotype was seen once. The chain is built from TRBV27 and TRBJ1-1; TRBD1 matches at 8 bases. The length of the CDR3 is 13 residues. CDR1 and CDR2 from the germline V gene are MNHEY and SMNVEV (reference sequence). V was pared by 5 bases and J by 3 bases, with 2 bases of the junction left unmatched. CDR3 sequence: CASSTDRDTEAFF. The CDR3 bases are TGTGCCAGCAGTACGGACAGGGACACTGAAGCTTTCTTT.

The CDR3 spells CSVVEDGQPQHF. CDR3 sequence (DNA): TGCAGCGTTGTTGAAGATGGGCAGCCCCAGCATTTT. The gene calls are TRBV29-1 and TRBJ1-5; D remains unclear. Trimming shortened V by 4 bases and J by 7 bases, and 11 bases separated the two germline ends. The CDR3 length is 12 residues. Germline V lookup: CDR1 SQVTM, CDR2 ANQGSEA.

The sample holds many counts of this clonotype. The V call is TRBV6-5, the J call TRBJ1-2, with D possibly being TRBD1 (5 bases). V gave up 2 bases and J gave up 2 bases, with 18 bases separating them. This CDR3 contains 17 residues. CDR1 and CDR2 (germline): MNHEY, SVGAGI. This CDR3 reads CASSYLTPGDRNYGYTF. DNA of the CDR3: TGTGCCAGCAGTTACCTTACGCCGGGGGACCGAAACTATGGCTACACCTTC.

This clonotype was detected many times. The gene calls are TRBV5-1 and TRBJ2-1, with 12 bases that match TRBD2. J was trimmed by 4 bases and V by 5 bases; bases with no gene match: 4. CDR3 length equals 15 residues. Germline values: CDR1 SGHRS, CDR2 YFSETQ. For the CDR3, the DNA is TGCGCCAGCAGGCCTCTAGCGGGAGGGTACAATGAGCAGTTCTTC. It specifies CASRPLAGGYNEQFF.

This clonotype came up once. The CDR3 ends on some other residue instead of the conserved phenylalanine or tryptophan, so this is likely a read error. This chain uses TRBV18 with TRBJ2-5; D might be TRBD1 (7 bases). The V end was cut by 3 bases, the J end by 2 bases, with 13 bases between. The CDR3 has 15 amino acids. Germline CDR1 is KGHSH and CDR2 is LQKENI. The CDR3 DNA reads TGTGCCAGCTCACCCTCGGCAGGGGGGCAAGAGACCCAGTACTCC. Amino acid sequence: CASSPSAGGQETQYS.

There are a few counts of this clonotype. Since the CDR3 does not end with the conserved phenylalanine or tryptophan, this likely comes from a read error. This chain uses TRBV20-1 with TRBJ2-5; maybe TRBD1 (6 bases). CDR3 length equals 13 residues. Trimming cost V 5 bases and J 1 base, with 11 bases left between them. CDR1 and CDR2 (germline): DFQATT, SNEGSKA (reference sequence). The CDR3 loop reads CSAPGQIQETQYI. CDR3 DNA sequence: TGCAGTGCTCCAGGACAGATCCAAGAGACCCAGTACATC.

This clonotype was seen a handful of times. The genes are TRBV7-9 and TRBJ1-4, with 9 bases identical to TRBD1. CDR1 is SEHNR, CDR2 FQNEAQ, per germline (reference sequence). CDR3 length: 14 residues. J was trimmed by 8 bases and V by 7 bases; bases with no gene match: 8. CDR3 bases: TGTGCCAGCACCTCGACAGGGGGGAAGGAAAAACTGTTTTTT. It codes for CASTSTGGKEKLFF.

This clonotype was detected a few times. This chain links TRBV13 with TRBJ2-1, with D possibly being TRBD2 (6 bases). This CDR3 has 17 amino acids. V was trimmed by 8 bases and J by 2 bases, leaving 22 bases between them. Germline V lookup: CDR1 PRHDT, CDR2 FYEKMQ (reference sequence). CDR3 sequence reads: CASADGGNPSTYNEQFF. CDR3 bases: TGTGCCAGCGCCGATGGAGGGAACCCTTCTACCTACAATGAGCAGTTCTTC. The variable domain in full, with the rest retrieved from reference TRBV13 and TRBJ2-1, is AAGVIQSPRHLIKEKRETATLKCYPIPRHDTVYWYQQGPGQDPQFLISFYEKMQSDKGSIPDRFSAQQFSDYHSELNMSSLELGDSALYFCASADGGNPSTYNEQFFGPGTRLTVL.

This clonotype was detected many times. The chain joins TRBV7-9 to TRBJ2-1; the D is unclear. The CDR3 is made up of 14 amino acids. The germline V and J ends were trimmed by 3 bases and 6 bases, with 12 bases remaining between them. CDR1 is SEHNR and CDR2 is FQNEAQ in the germline V gene (reference sequence). The DNA for the CDR3 is TGTGCCAGCAGCTTTCCCGGACGCCGCAATGAGCAGTTCTTC. Its protein is CASSFPGRRNEQFF.

In regard to this clonotype: A read error may be the cause here, since a much bigger clone is one base away. Without the conserved terminal phenylalanine or tryptophan, this CDR3 likely stems from a read error. The V and J genes are TRBV5-1 and TRBJ1-1; the match to TRBD1 covers 7 bases. The V gene end was trimmed by 0 bases and the J gene end by 0 bases; junction bases not matched to a gene: 5. CDR1 and CDR2 (germline): SGHRS, YFSETQ. This CDR3 has 16 residues. The CDR3 loop reads CASSLAGTDMNTEAFS. The CDR3 DNA reads TGCGCCAGCAGCTTGGCCGGGACAGATATGAACACTGAAGCTTTCTCT.